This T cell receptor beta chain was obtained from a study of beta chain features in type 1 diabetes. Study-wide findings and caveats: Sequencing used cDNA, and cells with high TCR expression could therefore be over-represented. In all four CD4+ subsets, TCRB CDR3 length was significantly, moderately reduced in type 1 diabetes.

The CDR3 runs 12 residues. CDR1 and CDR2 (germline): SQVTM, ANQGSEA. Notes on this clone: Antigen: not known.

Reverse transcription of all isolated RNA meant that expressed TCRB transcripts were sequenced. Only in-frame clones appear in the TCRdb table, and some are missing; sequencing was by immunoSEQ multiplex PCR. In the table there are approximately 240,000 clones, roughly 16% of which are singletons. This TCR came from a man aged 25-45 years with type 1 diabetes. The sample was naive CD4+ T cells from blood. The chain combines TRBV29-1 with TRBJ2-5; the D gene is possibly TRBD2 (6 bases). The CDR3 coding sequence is TGCAGTCATGTCAGCGCGGGGGAGACCCAGTACTTC. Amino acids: CSHVSAGETQYF.